Listed below are T cell receptor beta chains from one sample, sequenced in a study of CD8+ T cells in alopecia areata. The data were produced by immunoSEQ multiplex PCR, yet TCRdb's version contains in-frame clones alone and is incomplete. In the table there are fewer than 250,000 clones, roughly 60% of which are singletons. The sample in question was CD4+ T cells sorted from blood, obtained at week 24, from a patient treated with tofacitinib. All receptors come from a human donor with alopecia areata. The CDR3 runs from the conserved cysteine through the conserved F or W. D genes are given only for firm matches. Clone size appears in some rows only: once, few, many, or a class for an expanded clone.

d_call: TRBD2
clone_size: -
j_call: TRBJ2-3
v_call: TRBV5-6
cdr3_aa: CASSGGRLAGGLFAQF
cdr3_nt: TGTGCCAGCAGCGGAGGACGACTAGCGGGGGGCCTTTTTGCTCAATTT

d_call: -
clone_size: few
j_call: TRBJ1-1
v_call: TRBV7-9
cdr3_aa: CASSPGEGWNTEAFF
cdr3_nt: TGTGCCAGCAGCCCTGGGGAGGGCTGGAACACTGAAGCTTTCTTT

d_call: TRBD2
clone_size: -
j_call: TRBJ2-7
v_call: TRBV7-2
cdr3_aa: CASSLGLGLDYEQYF
cdr3_nt: TGTGCCAGCAGCTTAGGGCTGGGACTAGACTACGAGCAGTACTTC

d_call: -
clone_size: -
j_call: TRBJ2-3
v_call: TRBV7-8
cdr3_aa: CASSPRQGGFSTDTQYF
cdr3_nt: TGTGCCAGCAGCCCGCGTCAAGGGGGATTTAGCACAGATACGCAGTATTTT

d_call: -
clone_size: -
j_call: TRBJ2-7
v_call: TRBV7-9
cdr3_aa: CASSSDRSSYEQYF
cdr3_nt: TGTGCCAGCAGCTCCGACAGGTCATCCTACGAGCAGTACTTC

d_call: TRBD1
clone_size: -
j_call: TRBJ2-2
v_call: TRBV10-3
cdr3_aa: CAISERTGTGELFF
cdr3_nt: TGTGCCATCAGTGAGAGGACAGGGACCGGGGAGCTGTTTTTT

d_call: -
clone_size: few
j_call: TRBJ2-6
v_call: TRBV6-5
cdr3_aa: CASSGISGANVLTF
cdr3_nt: TGTGCCAGCAGTGGTATCTCTGGGGCCAACGTCCTGACTTTC

d_call: -
clone_size: -
j_call: TRBJ1-1
v_call: TRBV5-1
cdr3_aa: CASSLGGNTEAFF
cdr3_nt: TGCGCCAGCAGCTTGGGCGGGAACACTGAAGCTTTCTTT

d_call: TRBD2
clone_size: -
j_call: TRBJ2-7
v_call: TRBV6-5
cdr3_aa: CASSATSGSYEQYF
cdr3_nt: TGTGCCAGCAGTGCGACTAGCGGCTCCTACGAGCAGTACTTC

d_call: TRBD1
clone_size: -
j_call: TRBJ2-6
v_call: TRBV4-3
cdr3_aa: CASSPGQGKANVLTF
cdr3_nt: TGCGCCAGCAGCCCAGGACAGGGGAAGGCCAACGTCCTGACTTTC

d_call: -
clone_size: few
j_call: TRBJ2-7
v_call: TRBV10-3
cdr3_aa: CAISESKGTEQYF
cdr3_nt: TGTGCCATCAGTGAGTCGAAGGGTACCGAGCAGTACTTC

d_call: -
clone_size: -
j_call: TRBJ1-6
v_call: TRBV30
cdr3_aa: CAWSGQVNSPLHF
cdr3_nt: TGTGCCTGGAGTGGGCAGGTTAATTCACCCCTCCACTTT

d_call: -
clone_size: -
j_call: TRBJ1-2
v_call: TRBV15
cdr3_aa: CATSINREAEDGYTF
cdr3_nt: TGTGCCACCAGCATCAACAGGGAAGCGGAGGATGGCTACACCTTC

d_call: -
clone_size: few
j_call: TRBJ2-1
v_call: TRBV27
cdr3_aa: CASSLSTPGPLDEQFF
cdr3_nt: TGTGCCAGCAGTTTAAGTACGCCAGGGCCCCTCGATGAGCAGTTCTTC

d_call: -
clone_size: medium-sized
j_call: TRBJ2-2
v_call: TRBV7-2
cdr3_aa: CASSFGTANTGELFF
cdr3_nt: TGTGCCAGCAGCTTTGGGACGGCGAACACCGGGGAGCTGTTTTTT

d_call: -
clone_size: few
j_call: TRBJ2-3
v_call: TRBV29-1
cdr3_aa: CSVEVGLDTQYF
cdr3_nt: TGCAGCGTTGAAGTGGGGTTGGATACGCAGTATTTT

d_call: -
clone_size: -
j_call: TRBJ1-2
v_call: TRBV5-1
cdr3_aa: CASSRSGASGLSGYTF
cdr3_nt: TGCGCCAGCAGCAGGTCAGGGGCGAGTGGATTAAGTGGCTACACCTTC

d_call: -
clone_size: -
j_call: TRBJ2-3
v_call: TRBV15
cdr3_aa: CATSRGGTDTQYF
cdr3_nt: TGTGCCACCAGCAGAGGTGGCACAGATACGCAGTATTTT